The T cell receptor beta chain described here comes from a study of T cells in tumors after PD-1 blockade. For the study at large: Patients received pembrolizumab 200 mg every 3 weeks or cemiplimab 350 mg every 2 weeks. Daily vismodegib 150 mg continued in a subset of anti-PD-1-treated patients. Blood samples averaged around 120,000 templates (range roughly 21,000-290,000) and 36,000 or so unique clonotypes.

CDR3 size: 12 residues. Trimming at V came to 3 bases and at J to 4 bases, leaving 1 base not matched to a gene. Germline V gene data show CDR1 as DFQATT and CDR2 as SNEGSKA (reference sequence). Here immunoSEQ multiplex PCR was the method, and the copy in TCRdb shows in-frame clones only, minus some. The data hold 60,000 to 70,000 clones, with 74% observed a single time. The source was PBMCs, collected after anti-PD-1 treatment. The rearrangement joins TRBV20-1 to TRBJ2-7, with TRBD1 matching 9 bases. This TCR was sampled from a human donor with basal cell carcinoma. Here the CDR3 reads CSASDRGYEQYF. The CDR3 nucleotides read TGCAGTGCTAGTGACAGGGGGTACGAGCAGTACTTC.